This T cell receptor beta chain was documented in a study of siplizumab effects on memory and regulatory T cells. Overall study results and limits: There was no confirmation of the suppressive function of proliferating Tregs from siplizumab cultures. Naive T cells looked more diverse than memory cells, and they looked like major contributors to the alloresponse.

Roughly 100,000 TCR templates per sample were assayed. Only in-frame clones appear in the TCRdb table, and some are missing; sequencing was by immunoSEQ multiplex PCR. The sample shows fewer than 120,000 clones, roughly 92% of them seen only once. With regard to this clone: Its antigen remains unidentified. This likely comes from a read error, as the CDR3 has no conserved phenylalanine or tryptophan at its end. The DNA is omitted, as the CDR3 cannot be located on it reliably, and the CDR3 follows TCRdb's listing.

The CDR3 totals 12 residues, both ends included. The germline CDR1 and CDR2 sequences are SGHVT and SQSDAQ. The sequence was collected from a human donor in good health. This chain joins TRBV7-4 and TRBJ1-2. The sequencing sample was made of CD4+ T cells sorted from blood. The CDR3 loop is CASSLIFGRLSS.